This T cell receptor (beta chain) was captured in a study of blood T cell repertoires in COVID-19. The wider study: Samples taken during acute and convalescent COVID-19 were collected in the United States, Italy and Spain.

V was pared by 4 bases and J by 3 bases, with 0 bases of the junction left unmatched. Germline CDR1 reads SNHLY; CDR2 reads FYNNEI. The CDR3 is 13 residues long. How the authors handled the data: Estimates of nucleated cell counts were drawn from the amplification of reference gene primers. Assay: immunoSEQ multiplex PCR; the TCRdb copy retains only in-frame clones and omits some. The D gene and trimming were derived from the DNA, and the V and J assignments and clone size from that table. The table lists approximately 110,000 clones, roughly four fifths of them singletons. The sample comprised peripheral blood. The sequence was collected from a man aged 65 to 79 with acute or convalescent COVID-19. The chain uses TRBV2 and TRBJ1-2; 9 bases align to TRBD1. This CDR3 reads CASSGDRDYGYTF. CDR3 DNA sequence: TGTGCCAGCAGTGGGGACAGGGACTATGGCTACACCTTC.